In its sample, the clone carrying this T cell receptor (beta chain) was seen a few times. The data originate from a study of identical twins. TCRdb reanalysed the 5' RACE reads using MiXCR and keeps one entry per CDR3 protein. The table lists about 690,000 distinct CDR3 sequences, around 20% of them singletons, with 4.3% in the top ten. Germline CDR1 SGHAT, CDR2 FQNNGV. The V end was cut by 2 bases, the J end by 6 bases, with 14 bases between. This CDR3 is 14 amino acids long. This sample also belongs to another study, concerning T cells expressing NK-cell markers.

This sequence joins TRBV11-2 and TRBJ2-7; D tentatively reads TRBD1 or TRBD2 (5 bases each). The sequenced sample was PBMCs. The origin of this receptor is a woman younger than 30 in good health. The CDR3 sequence is CASSLIGELGEQYF. CDR3 DNA: TGTGCCAGCAGCTTAATAGGGGAGTTAGGCGAGCAGTACTTC.